The rows below give T cell receptor beta chains drawn from one sample of a study of shared clonotypes between healthy human individuals. Clones were read by immunoSEQ multiplex PCR, and TCRdb kept only the in-frame ones, dropping some. The repertoire includes roughly 2.5 million clones, around 90% of them detected once, and roughly 0.14% sits in the top ten. The sequencing input was naive CD4+ T cells sorted from blood. All receptors derive from a young man in good health. Each CDR3 is given with its conserved first and last residue. Fields, in order: J gene, V gene, clone size, D gene, CDR3 protein, CDR3 DNA. D genes are given only for firm matches. The listing skips clone size in some rows; elsewhere it reads once, few, many or a size class.

>TRBJ2-2|TRBV6-5|NA|NA
CASSFGEGGELFF
TGTGCCAGCAGCTTCGGAGAAGGCGGGGAGCTGTTTTTT
>TRBJ2-7|TRBV7-8|NA|NA
CASSLINPEQYF
TGTGCCAGCAGCCTAATAAATCCAGAGCAGTACTTC
>TRBJ2-1|TRBV5-4|NA|TRBD2
CASSLVLAGENEQFF
TGTGCCAGCAGCTTGGTTCTAGCGGGAGAAAATGAGCAGTTCTTC
>TRBJ2-7|TRBV5-4|NA|TRBD2
CASSLMSGGTYEQYF
TGTGCCAGCAGCTTGATGTCGGGGGGGACCTACGAGCAGTACTTC
>TRBJ2-2|TRBV30|NA|TRBD1
CAWSRDRVTGELFF
TGTGCCTGGAGTCGGGACAGGGTCACCGGGGAGCTGTTTTTT
>TRBJ2-7|TRBV29-1|NA|NA
CSVRPDEQGVHEQYF
TGCAGCGTCCGACCCGATGAACAAGGGGTCCACGAGCAGTACTTC
>TRBJ1-2|TRBV27|NA|NA
CASSSNGQPNYGYTF
TGTGCCAGCAGTTCTAACGGACAGCCGAACTATGGCTACACCTTC
>TRBJ2-7|TRBV28|NA|NA
CASSFGGSTAYEQYF
TGTGCCAGCAGTTTTGGGGGGTCTACTGCCTACGAGCAGTACTTC
>TRBJ1-1|TRBV11-1|NA|NA
CASSLNPKNTEAFF
TGTGCCAGCAGCTTAAATCCAAAGAACACTGAAGCTTTCTTT
>TRBJ2-5|TRBV2|NA|TRBD2
CASSERAGAILAGSQETQYF
TGTGCCAGCAGTGAAAGGGCAGGGGCGATTCTAGCGGGGAGCCAAGAGACCCAGTACTTC
>TRBJ2-1|TRBV18|NA|NA
CASSQYRAEQFF
TGTGCCAGCTCTCAATACAGGGCTGAGCAGTTCTTC
>TRBJ1-1|TRBV28|NA|NA
CASKGEKITEAFF
TGTGCCAGCAAAGGGGAGAAAATCACTGAAGCTTTCTTT
>TRBJ2-1|TRBV5-1|NA|TRBD2
CASSWGLDSYNEQFF
TGCGCCAGCAGCTGGGGACTAGACTCCTACAATGAGCAGTTCTTC
>TRBJ1-5|TRBV7-8|NA|NA
CASSLGLNQPQHF
TGTGCCAGCAGCTTAGGGCTCAATCAGCCCCAGCATTTT
>TRBJ2-3|TRBV18|NA|TRBD2
CASSTTSGLSSTDTQYF
TGTGCCAGCTCAACGACTAGCGGGTTATCTAGCACAGATACGCAGTATTTT
>TRBJ1-2|TRBV9|NA|NA
CASSPLLGAGNYGYTF
TGTGCCAGCAGCCCTCTCTTGGGGGCAGGTAACTATGGCTACACCTTC
>TRBJ1-4|TRBV6-5|NA|NA
CASGSTARKLFF
TGTGCCAGCGGATCAACAGCGAGGAAACTGTTTTTT
>TRBJ2-7|TRBV9|once|NA
CASSSLRLSSYEQYF
TGTGCCAGCAGCTCCCTCAGGCTGAGCTCCTACGAGCAGTACTTC
>TRBJ2-4|TRBV29-1|NA|TRBD2
CSVEGAPRGGAAENIQYF
TGCAGCGTTGAAGGCGCGCCCCGGGGGGGGGCCGCGGAAAACATTCAGTACTTC
>TRBJ1-3|TRBV9|NA|NA
CASSPLVGQGNTIYF
TGTGCCAGCAGCCCATTAGTCGGACAGGGAAACACCATATATTTT
>TRBJ2-3|TRBV7-2|NA|TRBD1
CASSLGLRGRGTDTQYF
TGTGCCAGCAGCTTAGGACTCAGGGGGCGCGGGACAGATACGCAGTATTTT
>TRBJ2-7|TRBV7-3|once|TRBD2
CASSVSGGPFYEQYF
TGTGCCAGCAGCGTTAGCGGGGGGCCCTTCTACGAGCAGTACTTC
>TRBJ1-1|TRBV19|once|NA
CASSIGANLNTEAFF
TGTGCCAGTAGTATCGGGGCCAACCTCAACACTGAAGCTTTCTTT
>TRBJ1-1|TRBV10-3|NA|NA
CAISGPSTRMNTEAFF
TGTGCCATCAGTGGGCCCTCAACAAGGATGAACACTGAAGCTTTCTTT
>TRBJ1-4|TRBV5-1|NA|TRBD1
CASSRDRGRREKLFF
TGCGCCAGCAGCCGGGACAGGGGGCGCCGTGAAAAACTGTTTTTT
>TRBJ2-7|TRBV2|once|NA
CASTQDQSYEQYF
TGTGCCAGCACTCAAGATCAGAGCTACGAGCAGTACTTC
>TRBJ1-1|TRBV27|once|NA
CASSISGGTEAFF
TGTGCCAGTAGTATCTCGGGTGGGACTGAAGCTTTCTTT
>TRBJ2-7|TRBV29-1|NA|TRBD2
CSVGLAGYEQYF
TGCAGCGTTGGACTAGCGGGTTACGAGCAGTACTTC
>TRBJ2-3|TRBV6-5|NA|TRBD2
CASSRGEPRADTQYF
TGTGCCAGCAGCCGGGGGGAGCCACGGGCAGATACGCAGTATTTT
>TRBJ2-2|TRBV27|NA|NA
CASSLLNWTTGELFF
TGTGCCAGCAGTTTATTAAACTGGACCACCGGGGAGCTGTTTTTT
>TRBJ1-4|TRBV10-3|NA|TRBD1
CAISESMGQANEKLFF
TGTGCCATCAGTGAGTCCATGGGACAGGCTAATGAAAAACTGTTTTTT
>TRBJ1-2|TRBV28|NA|TRBD1
CASRAQGQGAVGYTF
TGTGCCAGCAGGGCCCAGGGACAGGGGGCGGTTGGCTACACCTTC
>TRBJ2-2|TRBV7-9|NA|TRBD2
CASSPSKTSSSGELFF
TGTGCCAGCAGCCCGAGCAAGACTAGCTCTTCCGGGGAGCTGTTTTTT
>TRBJ2-7|TRBV6-1|NA|NA
CASGNLGPYEQYF
TGTGCCAGCGGTAATCTGGGGCCCTACGAGCAGTACTTC